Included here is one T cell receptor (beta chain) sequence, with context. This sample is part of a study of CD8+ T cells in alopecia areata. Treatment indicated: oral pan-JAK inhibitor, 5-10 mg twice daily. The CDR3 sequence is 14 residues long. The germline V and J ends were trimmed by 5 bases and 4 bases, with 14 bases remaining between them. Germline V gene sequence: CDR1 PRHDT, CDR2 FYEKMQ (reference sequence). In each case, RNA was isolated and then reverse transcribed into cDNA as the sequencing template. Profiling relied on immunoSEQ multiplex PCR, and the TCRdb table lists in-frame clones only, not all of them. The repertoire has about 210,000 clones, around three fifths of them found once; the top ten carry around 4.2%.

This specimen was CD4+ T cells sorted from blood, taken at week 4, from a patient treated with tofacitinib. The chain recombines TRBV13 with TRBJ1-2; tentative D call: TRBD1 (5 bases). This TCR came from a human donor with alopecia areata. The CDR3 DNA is TGTGCCAGCAGCGCCCGGGACGGGATCTATGGCTACACCTTC. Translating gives CASSARDGIYGYTF.